The T cell receptor (beta chain) described here comes from a study of beta chain features in type 1 diabetes. Whole-study findings and limits: Healthy donors had naive, central memory and Treg TCRB repertoires that appeared less similar than those seen among patients. Patients and controls would be equally affected if PCR favored shorter templates. The influence of HLA type on TCRB rearrangement stayed undetermined.

The CDR3 runs 16 residues. V lost 4 bases and J 6 bases, leaving 22 bases between the germline ends. The germline V gene has CDR1 LNHDA and CDR2 SQIVND (reference sequence). As concerns this clone: The antigen remains undetermined.

Reverse transcribing all isolated RNA meant expressed TCRB transcripts were sequenced. Here immunoSEQ multiplex PCR was the method, and the copy in TCRdb shows in-frame clones only, minus some. The data contain tens of thousands of clones, around 32% of them singletons. Purity of each sorted population was above 95%. This receptor was taken from a woman under 30 in good health. V usage is TRBV19 and J usage is TRBJ2-7; D might be TRBD1 (5 bases). Material: stem cell memory CD4+ T cells from blood. CDR3 loop: CASSKAQGLGEREQYF. CDR3 coding DNA: TGTGCCAGTAGTAAGGCGCAGGGCCTCGGTGAGCGCGAGCAGTACTTC.